Presented here are 10 T cell receptor beta chains from one specimen sequenced in a study of CD8+CD57+ T cells in acquired aplastic anemia. TCR beta VDJ and CDR3 were profiled, and genomic DNA was the template. From the reads, TCRdb called clonotypes with MiXCR, one entry per CDR3 protein. The sample carries a few hundred thousand distinct CDR3 sequences, 56% recorded once. Sample: sorted CD4+, CD8+, or CD8+CD57+ T cells (not recorded which) from PBMCs. The receptors originated from a human donor with severe aplastic anemia or a healthy control (not recorded which).

A single count supports this clonotype. This chain connects TRBV21-1 to TRBJ2-3; whether TRBD1, the table's D call, matches the DNA was not checked. TRBV21-1 is a pseudogene. The CDR3 totals 15 residues. For the CDR3, the DNA is TGTGCCAGCAGCCAAGTGGGCGAAAGCACAGATACGCAGTATTTT. Translation: CASSQVGESTDTQYF.

This chain joins TRBV2 and TRBJ1-6, with D possibly matching TRBD1 (6 bases). Trimming pared 6 bases from V and 9 bases from J, leaving 12 bases between. Per the germline V gene, CDR1 is SNHLY and CDR2 is FYNNEI. This CDR3 is built from 13 residues. In nucleotides, the CDR3 is TGTGCCAGCAGCGGGACATGGGGTTCACCCCTCCACTTT. Amino acids: CASSGTWGSPLHF.

The chain carries TRBV9 and TRBJ1-2; 7 nucleotides agree with TRBD1. Germline CDR1 reads SGDLS; CDR2 reads YYNGEE. The V and J ends lost 5 bases and 5 bases, in that order; junction bases with no gene match: 6. This CDR3 has 13 residues. CDR3 region: CASSDRTGYGYTF. The DNA for the CDR3 is TGTGCCAGCAGTGACCGGACAGGATATGGCTACACCTTC. Drawing the rest from reference TRBV9 and TRBJ1-2, the complete variable domain is DSGVTQTPKHLITATGQRVTLRCSPRSGDLSVYWYQQSLDQGLQFLIQYYNGEERAKGNILERFSAQQFPDLHSELNLSSLELGDSALYFCASSDRTGYGYTFGSGTRLTVV.

This clonotype was picked up a small number of times. J is TRBJ2-7 and V is TRBV10-3, with D maybe TRBD1 (5 bases). CDR3 length: 13 residues. Trimming pared 5 bases from V and 4 bases from J, leaving 12 bases between. Germline CDR1 and CDR2: ENHRY and SYGVKD. The CDR3: CAISPIQAYEQYF. The CDR3 DNA reads as TGTGCCATCAGTCCCATACAGGCATACGAGCAGTACTTC.

Many counts were recorded for this clonotype. V gene TRBV19 combines with J gene TRBJ1-6, with a tentative D call TRBD1 (5 bases). The CDR3 totals 14 residues. Trimming pared 5 bases from V and 9 bases from J, leaving 14 bases between. Germline V gene data show CDR1 as LNHDA and CDR2 as SQIVND (reference sequence). CDR3 nucleotide sequence: TGTGCCAGTAGTGCCCAGGGTTGGAGTTCACCCCTCCACTTT. It translates to CASSAQGWSSPLHF.

This chain connects TRBV4-1 to TRBJ2-3, with TRBD2 identical over 8 bases. Germline trimming cut 3 bases from V and 1 base from J; bases unmatched to any gene: 6. Germline V lookup: CDR1 MGHRA, CDR2 YSYEKL. The CDR3 runs to 16 residues. DNA of the CDR3: TGCGCCAGCAGCCAGGAACTAGCGGAAGGCACAGATACGCAGTATTTT. As protein: CASSQELAEGTDTQYF.

The J gene is TRBJ2-7, the V gene TRBV9; 9 bases fit TRBD1. The J segment lost 4 bases and the V segment lost 4 bases, leaving 12 bases of the junction unmatched. Germline V gives CDR1 SGDLS, CDR2 YYNGEE. The CDR3 has 16 amino acids. The CDR3 here is CASSPIPGQGMYEQYF. CDR3 DNA sequence: TGTGCCAGCAGCCCTATACCGGGACAGGGTATGTACGAGCAGTACTTC.

This clonotype occurred many times. The V call is TRBV12-3 or TRBV12-4, the J call TRBJ2-5, with 7 bases that match TRBD1. The CDR3 has 15 residues. The junction had 12 bases not matched to a gene; V was cut back by 6 bases and J by 5 bases. CDR3 DNA: TGTGCCAGCAGCTACGCTGGACAGGCTGTGGAGACCCAGTACTTC. Protein: CASSYAGQAVETQYF.

The DNA of the CDR3 is TGCAGCGTTGCTGAAGGGACCTACGAGCAGTACTTC. This gives the protein CSVAEGTYEQYF. The rearrangement links TRBV29-1 to TRBJ2-7, with D unclear. CDR1 is SQVTM and CDR2 is ANQGSEA in the germline V gene. The CDR3 loop spans 12 amino acids. Trimming stripped 4 bases from V and 2 bases from J, with 9 bases between.

The V call is TRBV20-1, the J call TRBJ2-7; TRBD1 matches at 7 bases. The CDR3 is made up of 14 amino acids. The junction had 7 bases not matched to a gene; V was cut back by 0 bases and J by 5 bases. Per the germline V gene, CDR1 is DFQATT and CDR2 is SNEGSKA (reference sequence). The chain's CDR3 is CSARELDRMHEQYF. CDR3 DNA sequence: TGCAGTGCTAGAGAATTGGACAGGATGCACGAGCAGTACTTC.